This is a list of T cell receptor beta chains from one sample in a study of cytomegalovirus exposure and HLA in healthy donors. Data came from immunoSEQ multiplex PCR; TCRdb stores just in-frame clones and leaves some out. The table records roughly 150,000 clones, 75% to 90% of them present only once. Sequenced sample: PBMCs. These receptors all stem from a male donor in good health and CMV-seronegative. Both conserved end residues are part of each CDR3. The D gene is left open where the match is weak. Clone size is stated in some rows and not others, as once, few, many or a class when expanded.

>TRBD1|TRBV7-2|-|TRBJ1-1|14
TGTGCCAGCAGCTTAGGAGGGGGCGAAACTGAAGCTTTCTTT
CASSLGGGETEAFF
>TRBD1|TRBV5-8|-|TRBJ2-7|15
TGTGCCAGCAGCTTGAGGGACAGGGGGCTCCACGAGCAGTACTTC
CASSLRDRGLHEQYF
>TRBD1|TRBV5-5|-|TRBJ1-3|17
TGTGCCAGCAGACGCCAATTGGGACAGGGGGAAGGAAACACCATATATTTT
CASRRQLGQGEGNTIYF
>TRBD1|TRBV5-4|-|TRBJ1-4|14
TGTGCCAGCAGCCCTGACAGGGGGGGTGAAAAACTGTTTTTT
CASSPDRGGEKLFF
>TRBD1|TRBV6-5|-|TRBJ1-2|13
TGTGCCAGCAGCCGAAACAGGGGCGATGGCTACACCTTC
CASSRNRGDGYTF
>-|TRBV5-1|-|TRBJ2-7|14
TGCGCCAGCAGCTTGTGGGACTTGGGAGGCGAGCAGTACTTC
CASSLWDLGGEQYF
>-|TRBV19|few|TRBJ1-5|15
TGTGCCAGTAGCACACCGGGACACAGCAATCAGCCCCAGCATTTT
CASSTPGHSNQPQHF
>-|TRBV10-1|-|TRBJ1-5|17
TGCGCCAGCAGTGAGTTCGACTTTAGGGGGTTTGATCAGCCCCAGCATTTT
CASSEFDFRGFDQPQHF
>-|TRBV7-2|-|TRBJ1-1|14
TGTGCCAGCAGCCCAAGACAGGCTCTCACTGAAGCTTTCTTT
CASSPRQALTEAFF
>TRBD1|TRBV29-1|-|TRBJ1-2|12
TGCAGCGGAGACAGGGGAATTTATGGCTACACCTTC
CSGDRGIYGYTF
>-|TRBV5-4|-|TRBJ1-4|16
TGTGCCAGCAGCTTAGCCGGTGCAGGGACTAATGAAAAACTGTTTTTT
CASSLAGAGTNEKLFF
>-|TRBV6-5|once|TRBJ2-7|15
TGTGCCAGCAGAAAGACCCGGGACATCTCCTACGAGCAGTACTTC
CASRKTRDISYEQYF
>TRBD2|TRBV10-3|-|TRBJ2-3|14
TGTGCCATCAGCGCTGGACTAGTCTCAGATACGCAGTATTTT
CAISAGLVSDTQYF
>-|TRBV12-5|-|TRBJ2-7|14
TGTGCTAGTGGTTTGGCGGCGCTGGGGCTCGAGCAGTACTTC
CASGLAALGLEQYF
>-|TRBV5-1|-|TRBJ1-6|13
TGCGCCAGCGCGCCCCAGGGAAATTCACCCCTCCACTTT
CASAPQGNSPLHF
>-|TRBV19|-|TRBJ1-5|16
TGTGCCAGTAGTACCCCCGGGGGGATCGGCAATCAGCCCCAGCATTTT
CASSTPGGIGNQPQHF
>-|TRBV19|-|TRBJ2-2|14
TGTGCCACTACCCCATTTGCGAACACCGGGGAGCTGTTTTTT
CATTPFANTGELFF